What follows are 2 T cell receptor beta chains derived from one specimen sequenced in a study of human T cells and chemical hapten exposure. Time point indicated: pre-sensitization, week 0. Noted treatment: therapeutic diphenylcyclopropenone sensitization with weekly scalp DPC. TCRdb called the RACE reads again in MiXCR, with one record for every CDR3 protein. Of 380,000 or so distinct CDR3 sequences listed, roughly 6% are singletons. Here the sequenced sample was whole blood, taken in connection with sensitization to the hapten diphenylcyclopropenone (DPC). These receptors originate from a woman under 30 with alopecia areata. Some clones in this sample may be carry-over from other donors' samples.

The V gene is TRBV4-1, the J gene TRBJ1-6; D is possibly TRBD1 (6 bases). Germline loops: CDR1 MGHRA, CDR2 YSYEKL. With 0 bases removed from V and 13 bases from J, the gap between germline ends came to 16 bases. The CDR3 length is 15 residues. CDR3 in DNA: TGCGCCAGCAGCCAAGATTTTCTGTCAGGGGCGCCCCTCCACTTT. Residues: CASSQDFLSGAPLHF.

The V and J genes are TRBV5-1 and TRBJ1-1; D call uncertain. Germline CDR1 SGHRS, CDR2 YFSETQ. This CDR3 spans 14 amino acids. The V gene lost 0 bases and the J gene lost 4 bases, with 10 bases spanning the gap. CDR3 sequence reads: CASSLGPASTEAFF. The CDR3 DNA reads as TGCGCCAGCAGCTTGGGCCCAGCGAGCACTGAAGCTTTCTTT.